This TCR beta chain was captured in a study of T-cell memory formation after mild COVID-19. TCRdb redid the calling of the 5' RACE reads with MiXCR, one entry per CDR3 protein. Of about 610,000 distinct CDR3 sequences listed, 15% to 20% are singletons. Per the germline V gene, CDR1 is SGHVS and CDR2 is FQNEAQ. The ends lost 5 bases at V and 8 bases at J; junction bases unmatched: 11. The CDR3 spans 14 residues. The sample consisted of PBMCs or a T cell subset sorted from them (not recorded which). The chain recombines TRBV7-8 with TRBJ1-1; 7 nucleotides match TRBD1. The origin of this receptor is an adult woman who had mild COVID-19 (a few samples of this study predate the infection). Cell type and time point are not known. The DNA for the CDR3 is TGTGCCAGCAGCCTTCGACAGGGTCAGTCCGAAGCTTTCTTT. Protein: CASSLRQGQSEAFF.